A single sample gave rise to the 5 T cell receptor beta chains below, sequenced in a study of T cells after somatic rescue of genetic block. Data came from immunoSEQ multiplex PCR; TCRdb stores just in-frame clones and leaves some out. The sample lists roughly 92,000 clones; around 89% were seen once. The sample taken for sequencing was peripheral blood mononuclear cells (PBMCs). Every receptor here comes from a woman in her late teens or twenties.

The V call is TRBV4-3, the J call TRBJ2-6; no definite D call. Looked up from germline, CDR1 is LGHNA and CDR2 is YSLEER. This CDR3 is 14 amino acids long. V dropped 1 base and J dropped 1 base, with 2 bases sitting between them. CDR3 bases: TGCGCCAGCAGCCAAGCATCTGGGGCCAACGTCCTGACTTTC. This gives the protein CASSQASGANVLTF.

V is TRBV9 and J is TRBJ2-7; D might be TRBD2 (6 bases). This CDR3 has 15 residues. From germline, CDR1 is SGDLS and CDR2 YYNGEE. V lost 4 bases, J lost 2 bases, and 16 bases lay in between. The DNA of the CDR3 is TGTGCCAGCAGCCCCCCGGGAGCAAGTACCTACGAGCAGTACTTC. Translating it yields CASSPPGASTYEQYF.

This chain links TRBV7-9 with TRBJ2-7, with no clear D. This CDR3 has 14 residues. The V gene's germline CDR1 is SEHNR and CDR2 FQNEAQ (reference sequence). Trimming removed 1 base at V and 0 bases at J, with 7 bases between. CDR3 DNA: TGTGCCAGCAGCTTAGTGACGGTCTCCTACGAGCAGTACTTC. It is translated as CASSLVTVSYEQYF.

The rearrangement joins TRBV11-2 to TRBJ2-7, with TRBD1 matching 8 bases. V shed 1 base, J shed 3 bases, and the junction held 5 bases outside the gene matches. The CDR3 is made up of 15 amino acids. Germline lookup yields CDR1 SGHAT and CDR2 FQNNGV. CDR3 coding DNA: TGTGCCAGCAGCTTAGGTGCGACAGGGGTCTACGAGCAGTACTTC. Translating gives CASSLGATGVYEQYF.

V gene TRBV7-2 combines with J gene TRBJ2-6; D not resolved. CDR3 size: 17 residues. Trimming left V 2 bases short and J 0 bases short, with 11 bases between. CDR1 and CDR2 from the germline V gene are SGHTA and FQGNSA. For the CDR3, the DNA is TGTGCCAGCAGCTTAATGAGACACCTCTCTGGGGCCAACGTCCTGACTTTC. It yields the protein CASSLMRHLSGANVLTF.